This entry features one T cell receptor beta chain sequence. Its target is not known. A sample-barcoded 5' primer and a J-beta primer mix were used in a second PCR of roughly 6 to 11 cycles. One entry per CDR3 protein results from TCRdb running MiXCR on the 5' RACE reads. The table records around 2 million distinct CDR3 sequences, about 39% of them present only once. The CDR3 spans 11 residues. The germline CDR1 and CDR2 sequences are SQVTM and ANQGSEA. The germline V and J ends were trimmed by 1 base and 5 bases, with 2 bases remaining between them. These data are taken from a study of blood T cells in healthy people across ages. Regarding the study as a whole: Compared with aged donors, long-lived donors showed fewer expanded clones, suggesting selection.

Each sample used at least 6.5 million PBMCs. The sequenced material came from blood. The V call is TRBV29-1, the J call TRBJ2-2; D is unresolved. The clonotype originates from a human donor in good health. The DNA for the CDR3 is TGCAGCGTTGAAGGGACCGGGGAGCTGTTTTTT. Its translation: CSVEGTGELFF.